The 13 T cell receptor beta chains below all came from one sample that was sequenced in a study of T cells after yellow fever vaccination. Via MiXCR, TCRdb re-called the 5' RACE reads, giving one row per CDR3 protein. The data show around 50,000 distinct CDR3 sequences, roughly 7% seen once. This material consisted of CD8+ T cells sorted from PBMCs, taken approximately 16 days after the first yellow fever vaccination. The receptor set was obtained from a man aged 18 to 30 who received the YFV17D yellow fever vaccine.

This clonotype showed up many times. The chain couples TRBV15 to TRBJ1-2; TRBD1 is a possible D gene (5 bases). The CDR3 is 15 residues long. Germline V gene lookup returns CDR1 LNHNV and CDR2 YYDKDF (reference sequence). Trimming stripped 0 bases from V and 5 bases from J, with 13 bases between. The DNA for the CDR3 is TGTGCCACCAGCAGAGATCTAGGGGTCTCGTATGGCTACACCTTC. This gives the protein CATSRDLGVSYGYTF.

This clonotype has at least ten counts. This sequence joins TRBV6-2 or TRBV6-3 and TRBJ2-2; D is possibly TRBD1 (6 bases). Trimming removed 2 bases from V and 4 bases from J, with 11 bases in between. The CDR3 extends over 15 amino acids. Germline V lookup: CDR1 MNHEY, CDR2 SVGEGT. This CDR3 is CASSYVGGITGELFF. The DNA of the CDR3 is TGTGCCAGCAGTTACGTAGGGGGAATCACCGGGGAGCTGTTTTTT.

This clonotype was seen a few times. The chain uses TRBV9 and TRBJ2-7, with TRBD1 matching 10 bases. The germline CDR1 and CDR2 sequences are SGDLS and YYNGEE. The trim removed 2 bases at V and 4 bases at J, leaving 6 bases unmatched. The CDR3 length is 15 residues. DNA for the CDR3: TGTGCCAGCAGCGTGGCCGGGACAGGGGTATACGAGCAGTACTTC. This codes for CASSVAGTGVYEQYF.

This clonotype has ten or more counts. V gene TRBV13 combines with J gene TRBJ1-3; D ambiguous. The V gene lost 0 bases and the J gene lost 6 bases, with 9 bases spanning the gap. The CDR3 sequence is 14 residues long. Germline lookup yields CDR1 PRHDT and CDR2 FYEKMQ (reference sequence). The CDR3 sequence: CASSLGETPNTIYF. In DNA form, the CDR3 reads TGTGCCAGCAGCTTAGGCGAGACGCCAAACACCATATATTTT.

Points on this clonotype: A much larger clone lies one base from this, so it may be a read error. This chain joins TRBV23-1 and TRBJ2-1; 8 bases map to TRBD1. TRBV23-1 is recorded as an ORF, its role being uncertain. The CDR3 covers 15 residues. With 2 bases clipped from V and 8 bases from J, the junction kept 8 bases outside the gene matches. CDR3 in amino acids: CASSQPGQGRDEQFF. The CDR3 nucleotides are TGCGCCAGCAGTCAACCCGGACAGGGCCGTGATGAGCAGTTCTTC.

This clonotype appeared many times. The chain employs TRBV12-3 or TRBV12-4 and TRBJ2-5; 10 nucleotides match TRBD2. The CDR3 length is 16 residues. V lost 5 bases and J lost 0; bases outside the gene matches: 6. The CDR3 nucleotides are TGTGCCAGCAGTGCCCTAGCGGGGGAGTACCAAGAGACCCAGTACTTC. Protein product: CASSALAGEYQETQYF.

This clonotype was detected a few times. The rearrangement links TRBV27 to TRBJ2-6; 9 bases are a match to TRBD1. The CDR3 runs 17 residues. V shed 6 bases, J shed 4 bases, and the junction held 10 bases outside the gene matches. Germline CDR1 reads MNHEY; CDR2 reads SMNVEV (reference sequence). The CDR3 is CASSQWTGVLGANVLTF. Here the CDR3 DNA reads TGTGCCAGCAGCCAGTGGACAGGGGTGTTAGGGGCCAACGTCCTGACTTTC.

The chain links TRBV20-1 to TRBJ2-7; D not resolved. CDR3 size: 13 residues. Germline V CDR1 and CDR2: DFQATT, SNEGSKA (reference sequence). V lost 7 bases to trimming and J lost 3 bases, with 16 bases between them. In nucleotides, the CDR3 is TGCAGTGGGAGCCAGGCTCCGGGCTACGAGCAGTACTTC. Translation: CSGSQAPGYEQYF.

This clonotype has only a few counts. V is TRBV15 and J is TRBJ2-6; tentatively, D is TRBD1 (6 bases). The CDR3 length is 18 residues. V dropped 5 bases and J dropped 0 bases, with 17 bases sitting between them. Germline values: CDR1 LNHNV, CDR2 YYDKDF (reference sequence). The chain's CDR3 is CATSETGWPFSGANVLTF. The CDR3 DNA follows: TGTGCCACCAGCGAAACAGGGTGGCCCTTCTCTGGGGCCAACGTCCTGACTTTC.

The chain couples TRBV7-2 to TRBJ1-3; unclear D gene. This CDR3 has 16 amino acids. The germline gives CDR1 SGHTA, CDR2 FQGNSA. Deletions cut 3 bases from V and 2 bases from J, with 14 bases between. As DNA, the CDR3 is TGTGCCAGCAGCTTCCCCGGTCTCCTGCCTGGAAACACCATATATTTT. Its protein product is CASSFPGLLPGNTIYF.

This clonotype was observed many times. This chain connects TRBV7-9 to TRBJ2-1, with a possible D match to TRBD2 (6 bases). The V gene lost 2 bases and the J gene lost 0 bases, with 11 bases spanning the gap. The CDR3 sequence is 16 residues long. Germline V gene lookup returns CDR1 SEHNR and CDR2 FQNEAQ (reference sequence). The CDR3 region has the DNA TGTGCCAGCAGCTTACCGGAGGGGAGCTCCTACAATGAGCAGTTCTTC. The encoded protein is CASSLPEGSSYNEQFF.

This clonotype was picked up many times. This rearrangement joins TRBV6-1 to TRBJ2-7; TRBD2 is a possible D gene (6 bases). V was trimmed by 10 bases and J by 3 bases, leaving 16 bases between them. Germline CDR1 and CDR2: MNHNS and SASEGT. This CDR3 has 13 residues. CDR3 in DNA: TGTGCCACCCCCGGGGGAGACCTCTACGAGCAGTACGTC. Translating gives CATPGGDLYEQYV.

This clonotype came up a few times. V usage is TRBV6-5 and J usage is TRBJ1-2; D is unresolved. The V end was cut by 4 bases, the J end by 7 bases, with 10 bases between. CDR1 MNHEY and CDR2 SVGAGI come from the germline V gene. The CDR3 totals 12 residues. The CDR3 protein is CASSSGWSGYTF. The CDR3 DNA sequence: TGTGCCAGCAGTTCGGGATGGAGTGGCTACACCTTC.